The rows below give T cell receptor beta chains drawn from one sample of a study of blood T cell repertoires in COVID-19. Method: immunoSEQ multiplex PCR; TCRdb's copy keeps in-frame clones and lacks some. This repertoire shows about 78,000 clones, 90% found once; its top ten account for 0.65% to 0.9%. The specimen was peripheral blood. These receptors were collected from a woman aged 80 or over with acute or convalescent COVID-19. Both conserved end residues are part of each CDR3. The order of the fields is V gene, clone size, J gene, CDR3 length, D gene, CDR3 DNA, CDR3 protein. The D gene is left open where the match is weak. Clone size is stated in some rows and not others, as once, few, many or a class when expanded.

v_call: TRBV28
clone_size: NA
j_call: TRBJ2-7
cdr3_length: 15
d_call: TRBD1
cdr3_nt: TGTGCCAGCAGCTTCCGGGACAGGGGACCCTACGAGCAGTACTTC
cdr3_aa: CASSFRDRGPYEQYF

v_call: TRBV5-1
clone_size: once
j_call: TRBJ1-4
cdr3_length: 19
d_call: TRBD1
cdr3_nt: TGCGCCAGCAGCTTCGGTACCGGGACAGGGAGCTCCAATAATGAAAAACTGTTTTTT
cdr3_aa: CASSFGTGTGSSNNEKLFF

v_call: TRBV7-9
clone_size: NA
j_call: TRBJ2-2
cdr3_length: 15
d_call: TRBD2
cdr3_nt: TGTGCCAGCAGCAATAGCGGGGGTAGCACCGGGGAGCTGTTTTTT
cdr3_aa: CASSNSGGSTGELFF

v_call: TRBV5-1
clone_size: NA
j_call: TRBJ2-6
cdr3_length: 18
d_call: NA
cdr3_nt: TGCGCCAGCAGCTTGGGCGGAGGGGCGAGCTCTGGGGCCAACGTCCTGACTTTC
cdr3_aa: CASSLGGGASSGANVLTF

v_call: TRBV5-1
clone_size: once
j_call: TRBJ2-7
cdr3_length: 14
d_call: TRBD1
cdr3_nt: TGCGCCAGCAGCATTGGGACAGCTGTCGACGAGCAGTACTTC
cdr3_aa: CASSIGTAVDEQYF

v_call: TRBV25-1
clone_size: once
j_call: TRBJ1-2
cdr3_length: 14
d_call: TRBD1
cdr3_nt: TGTGCCAGCAGTACACGGACAGGGGGCTTTGGCTACACCTTC
cdr3_aa: CASSTRTGGFGYTF

v_call: TRBV18
clone_size: NA
j_call: TRBJ2-1
cdr3_length: 15
d_call: NA
cdr3_nt: TGTGCCAGCTCACCAGCGGGGTCCTCCTACAATGAGCAGTTCTTC
cdr3_aa: CASSPAGSSYNEQFF

v_call: TRBV28
clone_size: NA
j_call: TRBJ2-1
cdr3_length: 15
d_call: TRBD2
cdr3_nt: TGTGCCAGCAGTCTCCACGCCGGGAGGGTCGGTGAGCAGTTCTTC
cdr3_aa: CASSLHAGRVGEQFF

v_call: TRBV7-3
clone_size: NA
j_call: TRBJ2-3
cdr3_length: 15
d_call: NA
cdr3_nt: TGTGCCAGCAGCCCAGGCGGGGGCTTGTCAGATACGCAGTATTTT
cdr3_aa: CASSPGGGLSDTQYF

v_call: TRBV5-4
clone_size: NA
j_call: TRBJ1-5
cdr3_length: 14
d_call: NA
cdr3_nt: TGTGCCAGCAGCTTTCAGGGGTACAATCAGCCCCAGCATTTT
cdr3_aa: CASSFQGYNQPQHF

v_call: TRBV7-9
clone_size: NA
j_call: TRBJ1-4
cdr3_length: 16
d_call: NA
cdr3_nt: TGTGCCAGCAGCCCAAGACAGGCCCCAACTAATGAAAAACTGTTTTTT
cdr3_aa: CASSPRQAPTNEKLFF

v_call: TRBV6-6
clone_size: NA
j_call: TRBJ1-1
cdr3_length: 13
d_call: TRBD1
cdr3_nt: TGTGCCAGCAGTCTGGACAGGGTCACTGAAGCTTTCTTT
cdr3_aa: CASSLDRVTEAFF

v_call: TRBV10-3
clone_size: once
j_call: TRBJ2-1
cdr3_length: 13
d_call: NA
cdr3_nt: TGTGCCATCAGGGATACGACTCGAAATGAGCAGTTCTTC
cdr3_aa: CAIRDTTRNEQFF

v_call: TRBV4-2
clone_size: NA
j_call: TRBJ1-5
cdr3_length: 13
d_call: TRBD1
cdr3_nt: TGTGCCAGCAGCCGGGACAGGGATCAGCCCCAGCATTTT
cdr3_aa: CASSRDRDQPQHF

v_call: TRBV28
clone_size: few
j_call: TRBJ1-1
cdr3_length: 15
d_call: TRBD1
cdr3_nt: TGTGCCAGCAGTTCAACCACAGGGGTAGGCGCTGAAGCTTTCTTT
cdr3_aa: CASSSTTGVGAEAFF

v_call: TRBV25-1
clone_size: NA
j_call: TRBJ2-5
cdr3_length: 15
d_call: NA
cdr3_nt: TGTGCCAGCAGACAAACTGGAGTGGTTAAAAAGACCCAGTACTTC
cdr3_aa: CASRQTGVVKKTQYF

v_call: TRBV2
clone_size: NA
j_call: TRBJ1-5
cdr3_length: 14
d_call: NA
cdr3_nt: TGTGCCAGCAGTCTGACAGATAGCAATCAGCCCCAGCATTTT
cdr3_aa: CASSLTDSNQPQHF

v_call: TRBV19
clone_size: once
j_call: TRBJ1-1
cdr3_length: 14
d_call: NA
cdr3_nt: TGTGCCAGTAGTATCTTACAGGGGAACACTGAAGCTTTCTTT
cdr3_aa: CASSILQGNTEAFF

v_call: TRBV3-1/TRBV3-2
clone_size: NA
j_call: TRBJ1-2
cdr3_length: 12
d_call: NA
cdr3_nt: TGTGCCAGCAGCTTCCAGCAGGGTGGCTACACCTTC
cdr3_aa: CASSFQQGGYTF

v_call: TRBV7-8
clone_size: NA
j_call: TRBJ2-7
cdr3_length: 13
d_call: TRBD1
cdr3_nt: TGTGCCAGCAGCTCCGGGACAGGGGGAGAGCAGTACTTC
cdr3_aa: CASSSGTGGEQYF

v_call: TRBV5-4
clone_size: NA
j_call: TRBJ1-6
cdr3_length: 16
d_call: TRBD1
cdr3_nt: TGTGCCAGCAGCTCGAACCCCGGGACAGCTAATTCACCCCTCCACTTT
cdr3_aa: CASSSNPGTANSPLHF

v_call: TRBV6-1
clone_size: NA
j_call: TRBJ2-2
cdr3_length: 19
d_call: TRBD1
cdr3_nt: TGTGCCAGCAGTGAATGGGGAATAAAAAGGGGGCCTCGGGGCGGGGAGCTGTTTTTT
cdr3_aa: CASSEWGIKRGPRGGELFF

v_call: TRBV7-3
clone_size: NA
j_call: TRBJ2-2
cdr3_length: 17
d_call: NA
cdr3_nt: TGTGCCAGCAGCTTAACACGACGCGGGGCGAACACCGGGGAGCTGTTTTTT
cdr3_aa: CASSLTRRGANTGELFF

v_call: TRBV27
clone_size: once
j_call: TRBJ2-2
cdr3_length: 15
d_call: TRBD1
cdr3_nt: TGTGCCAGCAGTTCGGGACAGGGGAACACCGGGGAGCTGTTTTTT
cdr3_aa: CASSSGQGNTGELFF

v_call: TRBV6-5
clone_size: NA
j_call: TRBJ1-3
cdr3_length: 13
d_call: NA
cdr3_nt: TGTGCCAGCAAGACAAGGGAGGGAAACACCATATATTTT
cdr3_aa: CASKTREGNTIYF

v_call: TRBV5-1
clone_size: NA
j_call: TRBJ1-2
cdr3_length: 13
d_call: NA
cdr3_nt: TGCGCCAGCAGCGACAGTTCTAACTATGGCTACACCTTC
cdr3_aa: CASSDSSNYGYTF

v_call: TRBV3-1/TRBV3-2
clone_size: once
j_call: TRBJ2-3
cdr3_length: 16
d_call: TRBD2
cdr3_nt: TGTGCCAGCAGCCGGACTAGCGGGAGGGCAGGAGATACGCAGTATTTT
cdr3_aa: CASSRTSGRAGDTQYF

v_call: TRBV7-9
clone_size: NA
j_call: TRBJ1-6
cdr3_length: 16
d_call: NA
cdr3_nt: TGTGCCAGCAGCTTAGTAGGCCCACAGGGAAATTCACCCCTCCACTTT
cdr3_aa: CASSLVGPQGNSPLHF

v_call: TRBV9
clone_size: NA
j_call: TRBJ1-2
cdr3_length: 14
d_call: NA
cdr3_nt: TGTGCCAGCAGCGATGGCAGGGGTTGGGAAAGCTACACCTTC
cdr3_aa: CASSDGRGWESYTF

v_call: TRBV18
clone_size: NA
j_call: TRBJ1-1
cdr3_length: 16
d_call: NA
cdr3_nt: TGTGCCAGCTCACCACTCGTTTCGCAGGGGAACCCTGAAGCTTTCTTT
cdr3_aa: CASSPLVSQGNPEAFF

v_call: TRBV19
clone_size: NA
j_call: TRBJ2-4
cdr3_length: 13
d_call: NA
cdr3_nt: TGTGCCAGTAGTATTCACGACGGGAACATTCAGTACTTC
cdr3_aa: CASSIHDGNIQYF

v_call: TRBV5-1
clone_size: NA
j_call: TRBJ2-3
cdr3_length: 15
d_call: TRBD2
cdr3_nt: TGCGCCAGCAGCTTCCTAGCGGTAGGCACAGATACGCAGTATTTT
cdr3_aa: CASSFLAVGTDTQYF

v_call: TRBV6-1
clone_size: NA
j_call: TRBJ1-6
cdr3_length: 15
d_call: NA
cdr3_nt: TGTGCCAGCAGTGAGAGGACCACAGGGAATTCACCCCTCCACTTT
cdr3_aa: CASSERTTGNSPLHF

v_call: TRBV7-9
clone_size: NA
j_call: TRBJ2-1
cdr3_length: 15
d_call: NA
cdr3_nt: TGTGCCAGCAGCTTAGACGGGAAGGCCCGCGATGAGCAGTTCTTC
cdr3_aa: CASSLDGKARDEQFF

v_call: TRBV4-1
clone_size: NA
j_call: TRBJ1-4
cdr3_length: 14
d_call: NA
cdr3_nt: TGCGCCAGCAGCCAAATGTCAGGGCAAGAAAAACTGTTTTTT
cdr3_aa: CASSQMSGQEKLFF

v_call: TRBV28
clone_size: NA
j_call: TRBJ2-1
cdr3_length: 13
d_call: TRBD1
cdr3_nt: TGTGCCAGCAGCCGACGAACAGGGGGTGAGCAGTTCTTC
cdr3_aa: CASSRRTGGEQFF

v_call: TRBV3-1/TRBV3-2
clone_size: NA
j_call: TRBJ2-3
cdr3_length: 15
d_call: TRBD2
cdr3_nt: TGTGCCAGCAGCCAAGATGGAGCGGGGTTAGATACGCAGTATTTT
cdr3_aa: CASSQDGAGLDTQYF

v_call: TRBV12-3/TRBV12-4
clone_size: NA
j_call: TRBJ1-2
cdr3_length: 13
d_call: TRBD1
cdr3_nt: TGTGCCAGCAGTTGGGACAGGGGGCTCGGCTACACCTTC
cdr3_aa: CASSWDRGLGYTF

v_call: TRBV7-6
clone_size: NA
j_call: TRBJ1-2
cdr3_length: 15
d_call: NA
cdr3_nt: TGTGCCAGCAGCCCCCGGCAGGGCGCTAACTATGGCTACACCTTC
cdr3_aa: CASSPRQGANYGYTF

v_call: TRBV6-1
clone_size: NA
j_call: TRBJ1-2
cdr3_length: 18
d_call: TRBD1
cdr3_nt: TGTGCCAGCAGTGAAGAGGGGGGACAGGGTTTGATCCGGCGAGGCTACACCTTC
cdr3_aa: CASSEEGGQGLIRRGYTF

v_call: TRBV4-2
clone_size: NA
j_call: TRBJ2-5
cdr3_length: 15
d_call: TRBD2
cdr3_nt: TGTGCCAGCAGCCAAAAGAGCGGGGGGCGGGAGACCCAGTACTTC
cdr3_aa: CASSQKSGGRETQYF

v_call: TRBV6-2/TRBV6-3
clone_size: NA
j_call: TRBJ1-5
cdr3_length: 14
d_call: NA
cdr3_nt: TGTGCCAGCAGTGACAATCTGGACATTCAGCCCCAGCATTTT
cdr3_aa: CASSDNLDIQPQHF

v_call: TRBV18
clone_size: NA
j_call: TRBJ2-1
cdr3_length: 17
d_call: TRBD2
cdr3_nt: TGTGCCAGCTCACCATTTAGCGGGGTTAGCTCCTACAATGAGCAGTTCTTC
cdr3_aa: CASSPFSGVSSYNEQFF

v_call: TRBV6-5
clone_size: NA
j_call: TRBJ1-2
cdr3_length: 13
d_call: NA
cdr3_nt: TGTGCCAGCAGTTACGGGGAAACGGGGGGCTACACCTTC
cdr3_aa: CASSYGETGGYTF

v_call: TRBV24-1
clone_size: NA
j_call: TRBJ2-3
cdr3_length: 15
d_call: NA
cdr3_nt: TGTGCCACCAGTGATGTTCGTGGGGGGACAGATACGCAGTATTTT
cdr3_aa: CATSDVRGGTDTQYF

v_call: TRBV12-2
clone_size: NA
j_call: TRBJ2-1
cdr3_length: 15
d_call: NA
cdr3_nt: TGTGCAAGTCGCTTTTCCGGGACAGGGATCAATGAGCAGTTCTTC
cdr3_aa: CASRFSGTGINEQFF

v_call: TRBV10-3
clone_size: NA
j_call: TRBJ2-2
cdr3_length: 15
d_call: NA
cdr3_nt: TGTGCCAGCAACACTGGGACACGTAACACCGGGGAGCTGTTTTTT
cdr3_aa: CASNTGTRNTGELFF

v_call: TRBV6-6
clone_size: NA
j_call: TRBJ2-7
cdr3_length: 15
d_call: TRBD1
cdr3_nt: TGTGCCAGCAGTTACGTGGCGGGACAGGGCTACGAGCAGTACTTC
cdr3_aa: CASSYVAGQGYEQYF